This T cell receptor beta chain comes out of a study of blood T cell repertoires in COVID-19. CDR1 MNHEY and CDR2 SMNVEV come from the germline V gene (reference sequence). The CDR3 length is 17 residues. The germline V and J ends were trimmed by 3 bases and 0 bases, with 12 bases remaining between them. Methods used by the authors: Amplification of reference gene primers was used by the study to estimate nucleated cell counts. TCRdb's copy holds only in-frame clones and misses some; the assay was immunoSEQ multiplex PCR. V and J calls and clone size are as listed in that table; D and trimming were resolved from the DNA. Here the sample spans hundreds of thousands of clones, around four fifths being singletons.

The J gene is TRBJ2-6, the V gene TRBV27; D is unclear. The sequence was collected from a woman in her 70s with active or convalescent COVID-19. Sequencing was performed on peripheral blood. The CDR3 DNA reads TGTGCCAGCAGTTTTGGGCAGGATTTCTCTGGGGCCAACGTCCTGACTTTC. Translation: CASSFGQDFSGANVLTF.